The 22 T cell receptor beta chains below come from one sample, sequenced in a study of beta chain features in type 1 diabetes. What was sequenced were expressed TCRB transcripts, since all of the isolated RNA had been reverse transcribed. Clones were read by immunoSEQ multiplex PCR, and TCRdb kept only the in-frame ones, dropping some. Altogether 300,000 to 400,000 clones are present, roughly 12% being singletons, with the ten largest covering 0.017%. The sequenced material came from naive CD4+ T cells from blood. These receptors all stem from a man aged 18 to 30 in good health.

Only a few counts were recorded for this clone. The chain combines TRBV30 with TRBJ1-1; D is undetermined. Per the germline V gene, CDR1 is GTSNPN and CDR2 is SVGIG (reference sequence). The CDR3 is made up of 13 amino acids. Trimming stripped 0 bases from V and 1 base from J, with 6 bases between. The CDR3 coding sequence is TGTGCCTGGAGTGTGGGGAGGAACACTGAAGCTTTCTTT. Amino acids: CAWSVGRNTEAFF.

The V gene is TRBV30, the J gene TRBJ2-3; 14 bases are shared with TRBD2. This CDR3 is 16 amino acids long. V shed 0 bases, J shed 6 bases, and the junction held 5 bases outside the gene matches. Germline V CDR1 and CDR2: GTSNPN, SVGIG (reference sequence). CDR3 in amino acids: CAWSVSRTSGRDTQYF. The CDR3 DNA is TGTGCCTGGAGTGTTTCAAGGACTAGCGGGAGGGATACGCAGTATTTT. Complete variable domain (other parts from reference TRBV30 and TRBJ2-3): SQTIHQWPATLVQPVGSPLSLECTVEGTSNPNLYWYRQAAGRGLQLLFYSVGIGQISSEVPQNLSASRPQDRQFILSSKKLLLSDSGFYLCAWSVSRTSGRDTQYFGPGTRLTVL.

This clone has more than one count but fewer than ten. In the same sample, other DNA sequences code for this CDR3. The chain carries TRBV7-3 and TRBJ2-3; 7 bases are a match to TRBD1. The CDR3 sequence is 14 residues long. Germline V gene sequence: CDR1 SGHTA, CDR2 FQGTGA. J lost 1 base, V lost 5 bases, and 3 bases had no gene match. CDR3 residues: CASSPGQGTDTQYF. DNA of the CDR3: TGTGCCAGCAGCCCTGGACAGGGCACAGATACGCAGTATTTT. Together with reference TRBV7-3 and TRBJ2-3, the CDR3 gives the full variable domain: GAGVSQTPSNKVTEKGKYVELRCDPISGHTALYWYRQSLGQGPEFLIYFQGTGAADDSGLPNDRFFAVRPEGSVSTLKIQRTERGDSAVYLCASSPGQGTDTQYFGPGTRLTVL.

This clone was recorded a few times. The rearrangement joins TRBV7-9 to TRBJ2-1, with 9 bases fitting TRBD2. Germline V CDR1 and CDR2: SEHNR, FQNEAQ (reference sequence). This CDR3 spans 18 amino acids. The ends lost 5 bases at V and 5 bases at J; junction bases unmatched: 16. For the CDR3, the DNA is TGTGCCAGCAGCCAAACAGGGCCCATAGCGGGGGTAAACAATGAGCAGTTCTTC. Protein product: CASSQTGPIAGVNNEQFF.

Only a few counts were recorded for this clone. This chain joins TRBV29-1 and TRBJ2-1; tentatively, D is TRBD1 (6 bases). CDR3 length: 12 residues. Trimming removed 1 base from V and 10 bases from J, with 11 bases in between. Germline lookup yields CDR1 SQVTM and CDR2 ANQGSEA. The CDR3 region is CSVEATGYEQFF. The CDR3 DNA follows: TGCAGCGTTGAAGCTACAGGGTACGAGCAGTTCTTC.

This clone was counted a few times. This rearrangement joins TRBV14 to TRBJ1-1; D not resolved. V was pared by 3 bases and J by 4 bases, with 12 bases between. This CDR3 region has 14 residues. Germline CDR1 is SGHDN and CDR2 is FVKESK. The CDR3 nucleotides are TGTGCCAGCAGCCACGCAGCCCGGGGCACTGAAGCTTTCTTT. It codes for CASSHAARGTEAFF.

The V call is TRBV28, the J call TRBJ2-5; 14 bases fit TRBD2. Per the germline V gene, CDR1 is MDHEN and CDR2 is SYDVKM. This CDR3 is built from 17 residues. V lost 5 bases and J lost 2; bases outside the gene matches: 7. CDR3 sequence reads: CASSAGLAGGIQETQYF. CDR3 bases: TGTGCCAGCAGTGCCGGACTAGCGGGAGGCATACAAGAGACCCAGTACTTC. The complete variable domain, with remaining parts taken from reference TRBV28 and TRBJ2-5, reads DVKVTQSSRYLVKRTGEKVFLECVQDMDHENMFWYRQDPGLGLRLIYFSYDVKMKEKGDIPEGYSVSREKKERFSLILESASTNQTSMYLCASSAGLAGGIQETQYFGPGTRLLVL.

V gene TRBV4-2 combines with J gene TRBJ2-1; 7 positions match TRBD1. CDR3 size: 14 residues. Per the germline V gene, CDR1 is LGHNA and CDR2 is YNFKEQ. V shed 4 bases and J 6 bases; nucleotides not matched to a gene: 6. CDR3 coding DNA: TGTGCCAGCAGCCCCGGACAGGAGGTCAATGAGCAGTTCTTC. This sequence encodes CASSPGQEVNEQFF.

In DNA form, the CDR3 reads TGTGCCAGCACCGGTCGGGGGACCCCGGGCTATGGCTACACCTTC. This codes for CASTGRGTPGYGYTF. The V call is TRBV7-2, the J call TRBJ1-2, with D possibly matching TRBD1 (5 bases). The germline V and J ends were trimmed by 7 bases and 4 bases, with 19 bases remaining between them. The CDR3 length is 15 residues. Germline V gene data show CDR1 as SGHTA and CDR2 as FQGNSA.

This clone was seen a handful of times. V gene TRBV27 combines with J gene TRBJ2-7, with D perhaps TRBD1 (6 bases). The V gene's germline CDR1 is MNHEY and CDR2 SMNVEV (reference sequence). Trimming shortened V by 5 bases and J by 3 bases, and 14 bases separated the two germline ends. CDR3 length: 14 residues. CDR3 nucleotides: TGTGCCAGCAGTCCCCACAGGGATCTCTACGAGCAGTACTTC. This gives the protein CASSPHRDLYEQYF.

In this sample, this clone turned up a few times. The chain employs TRBV7-2 and TRBJ2-7, with D maybe TRBD2 (6 bases). Germline lookup yields CDR1 SGHTA and CDR2 FQGNSA. V was trimmed by 0 bases and J by 0 bases, leaving 18 bases between them. The CDR3 is 18 residues long. Here the CDR3 reads CASSLATRGLFLSYEQYF. CDR3 DNA: TGTGCCAGCAGCTTAGCGACGCGGGGACTTTTTCTCTCCTACGAGCAGTACTTC. Full variable domain (rest looked up from reference TRBV7-2 and TRBJ2-7): GAGVSQSPSNKVTEKGKDVELRCDPISGHTALYWYRQSLGQGLEFLIYFQGNSAPDKSGLPSDRFSAERTGGSVSTLTIQRTQQEDSAVYLCASSLATRGLFLSYEQYFGPGTRLTVT.

This clone was seen a few times. This chain uses TRBV6-6 with TRBJ2-4; TRBD2 might be the D (5 bases). The CDR3 spans 15 residues. Trimming took 2 bases from V and 1 from J, leaving 9 bases between them. The germline V gene encodes CDR1 MNHNY and CDR2 SVGAGI (reference sequence). The CDR3 loop reads CASSYIEGAKNIQYF. The DNA for the CDR3 is TGTGCCAGCAGTTACATAGAGGGTGCCAAAAACATTCAGTACTTC.

The chain is built from TRBV11-2 and TRBJ2-2; tentatively, D is TRBD2 (5 bases). Trimming took 3 bases from V and 4 from J, leaving 9 bases between them. Looked up from germline, CDR1 is SGHAT and CDR2 is FQNNGV. The CDR3 extends over 14 amino acids. CDR3 loop: CASSLYSGTGELFF. The CDR3 DNA follows: TGTGCCAGCAGCTTGTACAGCGGCACCGGGGAGCTGTTTTTT.

The chain couples TRBV7-3 to TRBJ2-1; D uncertain. CDR3 length: 15 residues. Germline V gene data show CDR1 as SGHTA and CDR2 as FQGTGA. The ends were cut back, 2 bases at V and 0 bases at J, with 8 bases in the middle. CDR3 nucleotides: TGTGCCAGCAGCTTAGCACAGCACTCCTACAATGAGCAGTTCTTC. Its protein is CASSLAQHSYNEQFF.

This clone was seen more than once but under ten times. This chain connects TRBV4-3 to TRBJ2-3, with 8 bases that match TRBD1. CDR1 is LGHNA, CDR2 YSLEER, per germline. CDR3 length: 14 amino acids. The junction had 7 bases not matched to a gene; V was cut back by 6 bases and J by 5 bases. The CDR3 spells CASSNRGFKDTQYF. The CDR3 DNA sequence: TGCGCCAGCAGTAACAGGGGGTTCAAAGATACGCAGTATTTT.

This clone was seen a handful of times. V is TRBV5-1 and J is TRBJ2-4; perhaps TRBD1 as D (6 bases). This CDR3 has 14 residues. Per the germline V gene, CDR1 is SGHRS and CDR2 is YFSETQ. The V and J ends lost 3 bases and 7 bases respectively, with 14 bases between them. In DNA form, the CDR3 reads TGCGCCAGCAGCTCGTCCTACAGGGTGAACATTCAGTACTTC. This encodes CASSSSYRVNIQYF.

V gene TRBV7-2 combines with J gene TRBJ2-7; 11 nucleotides agree with TRBD2. The CDR3 covers 17 residues. With V trimmed by 4 bases and J by 4 bases, 12 bases remained unmatched. In germline, CDR1 is SGHTA, CDR2 FQGNSA. The CDR3 bases are TGTGCCAGCAGCTCGGTTAGCGGGAGGGGGTACCCTTACGAGCAGTACTTC. Its protein product is CASSSVSGRGYPYEQYF. The full variable domain, rest sourced from reference TRBV7-2 and TRBJ2-7, is GAGVSQSPSNKVTEKGKDVELRCDPISGHTALYWYRQSLGQGLEFLIYFQGNSAPDKSGLPSDRFSAERTGGSVSTLTIQRTQQEDSAVYLCASSSVSGRGYPYEQYFGPGTRLTVT.

The chain uses TRBV27 and TRBJ1-1; D is undetermined. V shed 7 bases and J shed 5 bases, with 14 bases lying between them. CDR1 and CDR2 from the germline V gene are MNHEY and SMNVEV (reference sequence). The CDR3 runs to 13 residues. CDR3 coding DNA: TGTGCCAGCACCTCCCCAACGGGAACTGAAGCTTTCTTT. It codes for CASTSPTGTEAFF.

Only a few counts were recorded for this clone. The rearrangement links TRBV4-2 to TRBJ1-6; D gene unclear. The V and J ends lost 0 bases and 7 bases respectively, with 10 bases between them. The CDR3 covers 15 residues. Germline V gene lookup returns CDR1 LGHNA and CDR2 YNFKEQ. The CDR3, as DNA: TGTGCCAGCAGCCAAGAGGTCCGAGAGAATTCACCCCTCCACTTT. It codes for CASSQEVRENSPLHF.

The rearrangement links TRBV7-3 to TRBJ2-7, with D possibly being TRBD1 (8 bases). Trimming took off 1 base at V and 2 bases at J, with 18 bases between the two ends. Germline lookup yields CDR1 SGHTA and CDR2 FQGTGA. The CDR3 has 17 residues. The CDR3 DNA follows: TGTGCCAGCAGCTTAAACAGGGGGGGCCGAAGAGCCTACGAGCAGTACTTC. Encoded protein: CASSLNRGGRRAYEQYF. Drawing the rest from reference TRBV7-3 and TRBJ2-7, the complete variable domain is GAGVSQTPSNKVTEKGKYVELRCDPISGHTALYWYRQSLGQGPEFLIYFQGTGAADDSGLPNDRFFAVRPEGSVSTLKIQRTERGDSAVYLCASSLNRGGRRAYEQYFGPGTRLTVT.

This clone was counted a few times. The chain employs TRBV30 and TRBJ1-1; unclear D gene. Germline V lookup: CDR1 GTSNPN, CDR2 SVGIG (reference sequence). Trimming took 2 bases from V and 3 from J, leaving 10 bases between them. This CDR3 is 13 amino acids long. The CDR3 protein is CAWSRQAYTEAFF. CDR3 coding DNA: TGTGCCTGGAGTCGGCAGGCCTACACTGAAGCTTTCTTT.

The chain joins TRBV9 to TRBJ1-1; D is unclear. The CDR3 extends over 15 amino acids. Germline CDR1 SGDLS, CDR2 YYNGEE. Trimming removed 2 bases from V and 2 bases from J, with 13 bases in between. The CDR3 sequence is CASSVNLGENTEAFF. CDR3 DNA: TGTGCCAGCAGCGTGAATCTGGGAGAAAACACTGAAGCTTTCTTT.